These T cell receptor beta chains were read from a single sample in a study of blood T cells in healthy people across ages. Via MiXCR, TCRdb re-called the 5' RACE reads, giving one row per CDR3 protein. In the table there are about 2 million distinct CDR3 sequences, around half of which are singletons. Sequences were obtained from blood. These receptors were taken from a woman aged 40 to 55 in good health. Both conserved end residues are part of each CDR3. A D gene is named only where the DNA matches it firmly. Some rows mark clone size as missing; the rest say once, few, many or name a class of expanded clone.

j_gene	v_gene	d_gene	abundance	CDR3aa	CDR3nt
TRBJ2-5	TRBV6-5	NA	NA	CASSDSGRAETQYF	TGTGCCAGCAGTGACTCAGGCAGGGCAGAGACCCAGTACTTC
TRBJ2-7	TRBV20-1	NA	NA	CSARPSSGEQYF	TGCAGTGCTAGACCCTCTTCGGGCGAGCAGTACTTC
TRBJ2-1	TRBV7-2	TRBD2	NA	CASSSQTSGDEQFF	TGTGCCAGCAGCTCCCAGACTAGCGGGGATGAGCAGTTCTTC
TRBJ2-1	TRBV4-3	NA	few	CASSQESYGLGNEQFF	TGCGCCAGCAGCCAAGAGTCATACGGGCTAGGGAATGAGCAGTTCTTC
TRBJ2-3	TRBV9	NA	NA	CASSAGMSYTQYF	TGTGCCAGCAGCGCCGGTATGTCATATACGCAGTATTTT
TRBJ2-5	TRBV5-1	TRBD1	many	CASSLIPGGSETQYF	TGCGCCAGCAGCTTGATTCCAGGGGGCTCCGAGACCCAGTACTTC
TRBJ2-5	TRBV20-1	TRBD2	NA	CSARKAGGYTYNEQYF	TGCAGTGCTAGGAAGGCGGGGGGATATACCTACAATGAGCAGTACTTC
TRBJ2-3	TRBV12-3/TRBV12-4	NA	once	CASSLGGISDTQYF	TGTGCCAGCAGTTTAGGTGGGATATCAGATACGCAGTATTTT
TRBJ1-2	TRBV10-3	NA	NA	CAISSTNYGYTF	TGTGCCATCAGTTCGACGAACTATGGCTACACCTTC
TRBJ2-5	TRBV2	TRBD1	NA	CASTRDRVETQYF	TGTGCCAGCACCCGGGACAGGGTAGAGACCCAGTACTTC
TRBJ2-5	TRBV20-1	TRBD1	NA	CSEIGKGDSQETQYF	TGCAGTGAAATTGGTAAAGGGGACAGCCAAGAGACCCAGTACTTC
TRBJ1-2	TRBV3-1	NA	NA	CASSQTRQALYGYTF	TGTGCCAGCAGCCAGACCAGACAGGCCTTATATGGCTACACCTTC
TRBJ2-6	TRBV6-1	TRBD1	once	CASSPARQGASSGANVLTF	TGTGCCAGCAGCCCCGCGCGACAGGGGGCATCATCAGGGGCCAACGTCCTGACTTTC
TRBJ1-2	TRBV6-1	NA	NA	CASASRPMGYGYTF	TGTGCCAGCGCGTCCCGGCCTATGGGCTATGGCTACACCTTC
TRBJ2-7	TRBV6-2/TRBV6-3	NA	NA	CASSRETGYSYEQYF	TGTGCCAGCAGCCGAGAAACAGGGTACTCCTACGAGCAGTACTTC
TRBJ1-4	TRBV29-1	NA	NA	CSVAAASREKLFF	TGCAGCGTTGCGGCCGCCTCTAGGGAAAAACTGTTTTTT
TRBJ1-2	TRBV6-1	TRBD1	NA	CASSREGLGGLGYTF	TGTGCCAGCAGTCGAGAAGGATTAGGGGGCCTCGGCTACACCTTC
TRBJ2-7	TRBV6-5	TRBD2	NA	CASSKRGASSYEQYF	TGTGCCAGCAGCAAGCGGGGGGCCAGCTCCTACGAGCAGTACTTC
TRBJ2-3	TRBV12-5	NA	few	CASGQRDTDTQYF	TGTGCTAGTGGTCAAAGGGACACAGATACGCAGTATTTT
TRBJ2-3	TRBV11-2	TRBD2	NA	CASSFTSDSTDTQYF	TGTGCCAGCAGCTTCACTAGCGACAGCACAGATACGCAGTATTTT
TRBJ1-2	TRBV29-1	NA	NA	CSVEDRGSNYGYTF	TGCAGCGTTGAAGATCGGGGGTCTAACTATGGCTACACCTTC
TRBJ2-7	TRBV5-1	NA	few	CASSPGGDGFEQYF	TGCGCCAGCAGCCCGGGGGGCGACGGGTTCGAGCAGTACTTC
TRBJ2-5	TRBV27	NA	NA	CASSLSGQFSETQYF	TGTGCCAGCAGTTTATCGGGCCAGTTCAGTGAGACCCAGTACTTC
TRBJ2-3	TRBV4-2	NA	few	CASSQDARGASTYTQYF	TGTGCCAGCAGCCAAGACGCTCGGGGGGCTTCCACGTATACGCAGTATTTT
TRBJ2-7	TRBV7-2	TRBD2	NA	CASSLMWASGGPSYEQYF	TGTGCCAGCAGCTTAATGTGGGCTAGCGGGGGTCCCTCCTACGAGCAGTACTTC
TRBJ2-7	TRBV6-1	NA	NA	CASSDGGSEQYF	TGTGCCAGCAGTGATGGGGGGTCCGAGCAGTACTTC
TRBJ2-5	TRBV4-2	NA	NA	CASSQGGTRQEQYF	TGTGCCAGCAGCCAAGGCGGAACTAGACAAGAGCAGTACTTC
TRBJ1-1	TRBV6-2/TRBV6-3	NA	few	CASRFGYGTEAFF	TGTGCCAGCCGGTTTGGTTATGGCACTGAAGCTTTCTTT
TRBJ1-1	TRBV13	NA	NA	CASSLSGTMNTEAFF	TGTGCCAGCAGCTTATCCGGGACAATGAACACTGAAGCTTTCTTT
TRBJ1-4	TRBV12-3/TRBV12-4	TRBD1	NA	CASSGQGIGATNEKLFF	TGTGCCAGCAGTGGACAGGGTATAGGGGCGACTAATGAAAAACTGTTTTTT
TRBJ2-1	TRBV24-1	NA	once	CATSDLLGGPGEQFF	TGTGCCACCAGTGATTTGCTCGGGGGGCCTGGGGAGCAGTTCTTC
TRBJ2-7	TRBV2	NA	few	CASQGYEQYF	TGTGCCAGCCAGGGCTACGAGCAGTACTTC
TRBJ1-2	TRBV20-1	NA	few	CSARDGADYGYTF	TGCAGTGCTAGAGATGGGGCCGACTATGGCTACACCTTC
TRBJ2-5	TRBV13	TRBD2	many	CASSSPGGLETQYF	TGTGCCAGCAGCTCGCCGGGGGGTCTAGAGACCCAGTACTTC
TRBJ1-2	TRBV7-8	NA	NA	CASSLEGNRDGYTF	TGTGCCAGCAGCTTAGAGGGTAACCGAGATGGCTACACCTTC
TRBJ1-2	TRBV4-3	NA	NA	CASSQGTETQYGYTF	TGCGCCAGCAGCCAGGGGACGGAGACACAGTATGGCTACACCTTC
TRBJ2-5	TRBV4-2	TRBD2	few	CASSQYGGLAGGIGETQYF	TGTGCCAGCAGCCAGTACGGGGGACTAGCGGGGGGGATCGGAGAGACCCAGTACTTC
TRBJ2-3	TRBV5-1	TRBD2	NA	CASSSLAGISTDTQYF	TGCGCCAGCAGCAGTCTAGCGGGGATTAGCACAGATACGCAGTATTTT
TRBJ1-2	TRBV21-1	NA	NA	CASSKTQGARGYTF	TGTGCCAGCAGCAAAACCCAGGGGGCTAGGGGCTACACCTTC
TRBJ2-5	TRBV2	NA	NA	CASSDRKGEGTQETQYF	TGTGCCAGCAGTGATCGTAAGGGTGAGGGAACCCAAGAGACCCAGTACTTC
TRBJ2-3	TRBV21-1	NA	NA	CASSQMTTSTDTQYF	TGTGCCAGCAGCCAGATGACTACTAGCACAGATACGCAGTATTTT
TRBJ2-5	TRBV6-1	NA	NA	CASTGSLETQYF	TGTGCCAGCACCGGGTCTCTAGAGACCCAGTACTTC
TRBJ1-6	TRBV7-2	NA	NA	CAGSRGVYNSPLHF	TGTGCCGGCTCCCGAGGGGTTTATAATTCACCCCTCCACTTT
TRBJ1-2	TRBV29-1	NA	NA	CSVEGQVESYGYTF	TGCAGCGTCGAGGGGCAGGTCGAGAGCTATGGCTACACCTTC
TRBJ2-7	TRBV16	NA	NA	CASSSGRLSYEQYF	TGTGCCAGCAGCTCTGGTAGACTGTCCTACGAGCAGTACTTC
TRBJ1-6	TRBV6-5	NA	NA	CASSYFTARDSPLHF	TGTGCCAGCAGTTACTTTACAGCTCGAGATTCACCCCTCCACTTT
TRBJ2-5	TRBV20-1	NA	NA	CSPLLRGLGETQYF	TGCAGCCCCCTCCTTCGCGGGCTGGGCGAGACCCAGTACTTC
TRBJ2-3	TRBV10-3	TRBD1	few	CAISRDRGVDTQYF	TGTGCCATCAGTAGGGACAGGGGAGTAGATACGCAGTATTTT
TRBJ2-7	TRBV4-1	NA	NA	CASSQDRPFEQYF	TGCGCCAGCAGCCAAGATCGCCCTTTCGAGCAGTACTTC
TRBJ2-7	TRBV29-1	NA	few	CSVVGGFYEQYF	TGCAGCGTTGTTGGGGGTTTCTACGAGCAGTACTTC
TRBJ2-7	TRBV27	NA	NA	CASSSTGDGSYEQYF	TGTGCCAGCAGTTCAACAGGAGATGGATCCTACGAGCAGTACTTC
TRBJ1-2	TRBV4-3	NA	NA	CASSQDLTGWGYGYTF	TGCGCCAGCAGCCAAGATCTTACAGGTTGGGGCTATGGCTACACCTTC
TRBJ2-7	TRBV5-5	TRBD1	few	CASSITGGASYEQYF	TGTGCCAGCAGCATTACAGGGGGCGCCTCCTACGAGCAGTACTTC
TRBJ2-5	TRBV5-1	NA	NA	CASSLKLVGTPGRETQYF	TGCGCCAGCAGCTTGAAATTAGTAGGGACCCCGGGCAGGGAGACCCAGTACTTC
TRBJ2-5	TRBV4-1	NA	few	CASSLRTGIQETQYF	TGCGCCAGCAGCCTTAGGACCGGGATCCAAGAGACCCAGTACTTC
TRBJ2-1	TRBV6-2/TRBV6-3	TRBD2	few	CASRGVSDTGEQFF	TGTGCCAGCCGGGGGGTATCTGACACCGGTGAGCAGTTCTTC
TRBJ2-3	TRBV25-1	NA	NA	CASRKPVTDTQYF	TGTGCCAGCAGAAAACCTGTCACAGATACGCAGTATTTT
TRBJ2-5	TRBV20-1	TRBD2	NA	CSASPTSGAETQYF	TGCAGTGCTAGCCCGACTAGCGGGGCAGAGACCCAGTACTTC
TRBJ2-7	TRBV28	TRBD1	once	CASSPTDRGSEQYF	TGTGCCAGCAGTCCGACCGACAGGGGTAGCGAGCAGTACTTC